The sequence of this T cell receptor beta chain was determined in a study of post-analysis software for immune sequencing data. Background on the study: The patients showed relapsing-remitting, secondary progressive and progressive-relapsing multiple sclerosis courses. Study findings and constraints: Controls' normalized Chao1 diversity significantly exceeded that of multiple sclerosis patients. Five or six TRBV segments appeared more often in patients than in controls, and TRBV5-6, TRBV5-1 and TRBV20-1 were among these. Co-batched samples clustered tightly together by F measure.

This clonotype was recorded a few times. Its cognate antigen is unknown. Trimming removed 5 bases from V and 5 bases from J, with 16 bases in between. This CDR3 contains 14 residues. Germline CDR1 reads MNHEY; CDR2 reads SVGAGI. Libraries were made from TCR beta cDNA, and they carried unique molecular identifiers. T cells numbering roughly 0.95 to 11 million gave rise to roughly 0.5 million cDNA molecules. TCRdb re-analysed the PCR reads in MiXCR, keeping a single row per CDR3 protein. The sample lists roughly 800,000 distinct CDR3 sequences; approximately 57% were seen once. This chain joins TRBV6-5 and TRBJ2-7; D is perhaps TRBD2 (5 bases). The material sequenced was blood. The sequence came from a girl under 18 with multiple sclerosis. Here the CDR3 reads CASSPEVAPHEQYF. The CDR3 DNA reads as TGTGCCAGCAGTCCGGAGGTAGCGCCCCACGAGCAGTACTTC.